Listed below are T cell receptor beta chains from one sample, sequenced in a study of T cells in Graves' hyperthyroidism and ophthalmopathy. TCRdb analysed the multiplex PCR reads with MiXCR anew, one entry per CDR3 protein. The table shows about 360,000 distinct CDR3 sequences, with about 25% occurring only once. Source material: blood. The receptors originated from a man aged 50 or older with Graves' hyperthyroidism. CDR3s include the opening cysteine and the closing phenylalanine or tryptophan. Fields, in order: J gene, clone size, V gene, D gene, CDR3 DNA, CDR3 protein. The D gene is left open where the match is weak. Size is omitted from some rows. Given values are once, few, many or a class for expanded clones.

>TRBJ2-5|few|TRBV5-1|TRBD1
TGCGCCAGCAGCTCGACAGGGGGCGCGAAGTTGGAGACCCAGTACTTC
CASSSTGGAKLETQYF
>TRBJ2-5|many|TRBV7-2|.
TGTGCCAGCAGCTTAGTTGGTAGCGGAACGTGGGAGACCCAGTACTTC
CASSLVGSGTWETQYF
>TRBJ1-1|many|TRBV6-1|.
TGTGCCAGCAGTCCGCAGGGAGGCACTGAAGCTTTCTTT
CASSPQGGTEAFF
>TRBJ2-1|few|TRBV9|TRBD1
TGTGCCAGCAGCTCCGAGGGACAGGGTGATGAGCAGTTCTTC
CASSSEGQGDEQFF
>TRBJ2-3|few|TRBV6-5|TRBD1
TGTGCCAGCAGTTACTCCAGACAGGGGGGTCGGACAGATACGCAGTATTTT
CASSYSRQGGRTDTQYF
>TRBJ2-7|.|TRBV19|.
TGTGCCAGTAGTAGCCGTTCTGACGAGCAGTACTTC
CASSSRSDEQYF
>TRBJ2-3|.|TRBV19|.
TGTGCCAGTATTTCAGGGGAGTTTGCTGATACGCAGTATTTT
CASISGEFADTQYF
>TRBJ1-3|.|TRBV30|.
TGTGCCTGGACCCTTGGGGGAAACACCATATATTTT
CAWTLGGNTIYF
>TRBJ2-5|.|TRBV11-3|.
TGTGCCAGCAGCGAGTTGGGAACGGATCAAGAGACCCAGTACTTC
CASSELGTDQETQYF
>TRBJ1-1|.|TRBV6-1|TRBD1
TGTGCCAGCAGCCCCCAGGACAGGGGTAGCACTGAAGCTTTCTTT
CASSPQDRGSTEAFF
>TRBJ2-3|.|TRBV30|.
TGTGCCTGGAGTCCAGGGGGAGGGGGGACGGATACGCAGTATTTT
CAWSPGGGGTDTQYF
>TRBJ2-3|many|TRBV12-5|.
TGTGCTAGTGGTTTGGTAGTAGGACATACGCAGTATTTT
CASGLVVGHTQYF
>TRBJ2-7|many|TRBV3-1|.
TGTGCCAGCAGCAACAGGATCTACGAGCAGTACTTC
CASSNRIYEQYF
>TRBJ2-5|many|TRBV7-2|TRBD1
TGTGCCAGCAGCTTAGGGGGACAGGTTGAAGAGACCCAGTACTTC
CASSLGGQVEETQYF
>TRBJ1-1|.|TRBV11-2|.
TGTGCCAGCACCCGGGTGGGGCAGTCTTCCTTACGGGCTTTCTTT
CASTRVGQSSLRAFF
>TRBJ2-1|.|TRBV7-2|TRBD2
TGTGCCAGCAGCATCGTTGGGAGCGGGAAATACAATGAGCAGTTCTTC
CASSIVGSGKYNEQFF
>TRBJ2-1|few|TRBV5-1|TRBD2
TGCGCCAGCAGCTTCGAAGGCGCTAGCGGATACAATGAGCAGTTCTTC
CASSFEGASGYNEQFF
>TRBJ2-4|many|TRBV28|.
TGTGCCAGCAGTTTGCCAGGGACGAACATTCAGTACTTC
CASSLPGTNIQYF
>TRBJ2-7|few|TRBV7-2|TRBD2
TGCGCCAGCAGCTTGTCGAGGAGCGGGAGGGTGTACGAGCAGTACTTC
CASSLSRSGRVYEQYF
>TRBJ2-3|.|TRBV28|.
TGTGCCAGCAGTCCTTCATACGCGGGAACTCCAAATACGCAGTATTTT
CASSPSYAGTPNTQYF
>TRBJ2-5|few|TRBV6-1|.
TGTGCCAGCAGTGATATGACAGGGACTGTAGGTCAAGAGACCCAGTACTTC
CASSDMTGTVGQETQYF
>TRBJ2-1|many|TRBV28|TRBD2
TGTGCCAGCAGCCCAGCCGGGACTAGCGGGAGGGGAAGCTCCTACAATGAGCAGTTCTTC
CASSPAGTSGRGSSYNEQFF
>TRBJ2-2|.|TRBV6-1|.
TGTGCCAGCCGGCTGAGGGGCGGATCGAACACCGGGGAGCTGTTTTTT
CASRLRGGSNTGELFF